Listed here is a single TCR beta chain. The CDR3 is 16 amino acids. Germline CDR1 and CDR2: SGHTA and FQGTGA. V was cut by 5 bases and J by 1 base, with 16 bases left in between. This record comes from a study of identical twins. One entry per CDR3 protein results from TCRdb running MiXCR on the 5' RACE reads. The sample has a few hundred thousand distinct CDR3 sequences, over 8.5% seen once. These data were also filed under a second study, of yellow fever vaccine responses in identical twins.

The receptor comes from a woman aged 18 to 35 in good health. The genes are TRBV7-3 and TRBJ2-3, with D tentatively TRBD1 or TRBD2 (8 bases each). The specimen sequenced was CD8+ T cells sorted from blood. CDR3 residues: CASSPGGGGRTDTQYF. DNA of the CDR3: TGTGCCAGCAGCCCAGGGGGCGGGGGGCGCACAGATACGCAGTATTTT.